This TCR beta chain was obtained from a study of cytomegalovirus exposure and HLA in healthy donors. Across the whole study: In a previous analysis, 110 million or so unique TCR beta sequences were found from 150 million to 200 million T cells.

The CDR3 extends over 13 amino acids. V shed 4 bases and J shed 4 bases, with 13 bases lying between them. Germline CDR1 SQVTM, CDR2 ANQGSEA. Regarding the study as a whole: Clonal expansion, a later analysis showed, was greater in HLA-associated TCR beta chains than in equally common others. The study put 150 to 200 TCR beta chains on its list as cytomegalovirus-associated.

This clone was counted once. What it binds is not known. 13 Jbeta primers and 60 Vbeta primers were used for the PCR. The table came from immunoSEQ multiplex PCR; TCRdb's copy has only in-frame clones and leaves some out. The sample carries about 130,000 clones, about 80% recorded once. This sequence joins TRBV29-1 and TRBJ1-2; D gene unclear. This TCR derives from a man aged 30 to 45 in good health and CMV-seronegative. The sample was PBMCs. The CDR3 region is CSVVGGSGYGYTF. CDR3 in DNA: TGCAGCGTTGTAGGAGGGTCGGGCTATGGCTACACCTTC.